Following are 13 T cell receptor beta chains from one sample sequenced in a study of technical replicates of blood from four donors. TCRdb's copy holds only in-frame clones and misses some; the assay was immunoSEQ multiplex PCR. The table includes approximately 99,000 clones, roughly 96% detected once. The sequenced sample consisted of T cells isolated from PBMCs. The receptors originated from a human donor in good health.

In DNA, the CDR3 is TGTGCCAGCAGTGAGCGGCCTAGCGGGAGGGCTCATGATACGCAGTATTTT. This encodes CASSERPSGRAHDTQYF. The chain recombines TRBV6-1 with TRBJ2-3, with 12 positions matching TRBD2. Germline V CDR1 and CDR2: MNHNS, SASEGT. The CDR3 length is 17 residues. The V segment lost 3 bases and the J segment 6 bases; nucleotides outside the gene matches: 10.

The chain combines TRBV6-1 with TRBJ2-5; D is possibly TRBD1 (7 bases). This CDR3 contains 15 residues. Trimming took off 8 bases at V and 2 bases at J, with 18 bases between the two ends. Germline CDR1 is MNHNS and CDR2 is SASEGT. Here the CDR3 DNA reads TGTGCCAGCCCGGAGGGGGCCAAGTGGCAAGAGACCCAGTACTTC. Amino acid sequence: CASPEGAKWQETQYF.

This clone has just one count. V and J are TRBV11-2 and TRBJ1-4; D is unresolved. CDR1 SGHAT and CDR2 FQNNGV come from the germline V gene. V was trimmed by 5 bases and J by 8 bases, leaving 15 bases between them. The CDR3 extends over 14 amino acids. The CDR3 DNA reads TGTGCCAGCAGCCTGGGCAGGAACGCCGAAAAACTGTTTTTT. Translation: CASSLGRNAEKLFF.

The rearrangement links TRBV7-9 to TRBJ1-2; D is uncertain. The germline V gene has CDR1 SEHNR and CDR2 FQNEAQ (reference sequence). The CDR3 runs to 13 residues. Trimming took off 2 bases at V and 8 bases at J, with 12 bases between the two ends. CDR3 sequence: CASSLNSRGGYTF. In DNA, the CDR3 is TGTGCCAGCAGCTTAAACAGCCGGGGAGGCTACACCTTC.

This clone was seen a single time. CDR3 amino acids: CASSWGEYSNQPQHF. The CDR3 DNA follows: TGCGCCAGCAGTTGGGGGGAGTATAGCAATCAGCCCCAGCATTTT. V and J are TRBV5-1 and TRBJ1-5; tentatively, D is TRBD1 (5 bases). There are 15 residues in the CDR3. The V and J ends lost 5 bases and 0 bases respectively, with 12 bases between them. Germline CDR1 reads SGHRS; CDR2 reads YFSETQ.

The J gene is TRBJ2-7, the V gene TRBV10-3; perhaps TRBD2 as D (6 bases). The CDR3 consists of 15 residues. Germline-derived CDR1 and CDR2 are ENHRY and SYGVKD. Trimming removed 5 bases at V and 4 bases at J, with 18 bases between. In DNA, the CDR3 is TGTGCCATCAGTAAACGCTTGGAGGGAGATTACGAGCAGTACTTC. Amino acid sequence: CAISKRLEGDYEQYF.

V usage is TRBV6-1 and J usage is TRBJ1-5; no reliable D call. Germline lookup yields CDR1 MNHNS and CDR2 SASEGT. The CDR3 covers 13 residues. The ends were cut back, 4 bases at V and 3 bases at J, with 7 bases in the middle. CDR3 amino acids: CASSVTYNQPQHF. CDR3 nucleotide sequence: TGTGCCAGCAGTGTCACCTACAATCAGCCCCAGCATTTT.

The chain recombines TRBV29-1 with TRBJ1-2; 10 nucleotides align to TRBD1. This CDR3 contains 14 residues. V shed 1 base, J shed 6 bases, and the junction held 5 bases outside the gene matches. Germline loops: CDR1 SQVTM, CDR2 ANQGSEA. Here the CDR3 DNA reads TGCAGCGTTGAAGCCGACAGGGGGCCTGATGGCTACACCTTC. It encodes CSVEADRGPDGYTF. Drawing the rest from reference TRBV29-1 and TRBJ1-2, the complete variable domain is SAVISQKPSRDICQRGTSLTIQCQVDSQVTMMFWYRQQPGQSLTLIATANQGSEATYESGFVIDKFPISRPNLTFSTLTVSNMSPEDSSIYLCSVEADRGPDGYTFGSGTRLTVV.

V and J are TRBV19 and TRBJ1-2; D may be TRBD1 (5 bases). The CDR3 extends over 15 amino acids. Per the germline V gene, CDR1 is LNHDA and CDR2 is SQIVND (reference sequence). The V end lost 6 bases, the J end lost 3 bases, and 17 bases lay between the germline ends. CDR3: CASSPLQGLDYGYTF. The CDR3 DNA sequence: TGTGCCAGTAGCCCCCTCCAGGGATTGGACTATGGCTACACCTTC.

The chain uses TRBV11-1 and TRBJ1-4; D might be TRBD1 (6 bases). CDR1 is SGHAT, CDR2 FQDESV, per germline (reference sequence). Trimming removed 5 bases from V and 8 bases from J, with 12 bases in between. The CDR3 runs to 13 residues. The CDR3: CASSEGGVEKLFF. In DNA, the CDR3 is TGTGCCAGCAGCGAAGGGGGAGTAGAAAAACTGTTTTTT.

This clone was detected only once. The chain carries TRBV2 and TRBJ2-6; 9 positions agree with TRBD1. The CDR3 extends over 15 amino acids. The germline V gene has CDR1 SNHLY and CDR2 FYNNEI. V gave up 6 bases and J gave up 2 bases; unmatched junction bases: 2. This CDR3 is CASRRDRAGANVLTF. The DNA for the CDR3 is TGTGCCAGCAGGAGGGACAGGGCTGGGGCCAACGTCCTGACTTTC.

The chain links TRBV27 to TRBJ2-3, with 7 bases that match TRBD2. Per germline, CDR1 MNHEY and CDR2 SMNVEV (reference sequence). V was pared by 1 base and J by 1 base, with 8 bases of the junction left unmatched. This CDR3 spans 17 amino acids. The CDR3 DNA follows: TGTGCCAGCAGTTTATACTGGCGGGAGCGGGGCACAGATACGCAGTATTTT. It specifies CASSLYWRERGTDTQYF.

The J gene is TRBJ2-3, the V gene TRBV4-1; unclear D gene. V was pared by 0 bases and J by 1 base, with 8 bases between. CDR3 length: 15 residues. Per germline, CDR1 MGHRA and CDR2 YSYEKL. The CDR3 DNA follows: TGCGCCAGCAGCCAAGATGACACACGCACAGATACGCAGTATTTT. Its protein product is CASSQDDTRTDTQYF.